This TCR beta chain was obtained from a study of cytomegalovirus exposure and HLA in healthy donors. Study overall: Among several hundred genotyped donors, around 80% fell in the Caucasian-associated ancestry cluster.

Unmatched junction bases numbered 3, after V lost 3 bases and J lost 6 bases. Germline V lookup: CDR1 SNHLY, CDR2 FYNNEI. The CDR3 is made up of 14 amino acids. The study's findings and limits: Being productive about 87% or about 30% of the time was typical of most TCR beta V segments in an earlier analysis. Other equally common chains were less clonally expanded than HLA-associated TCR beta chains, a later analysis showed.

Primers: 60 Vbeta forward and 13 Jbeta reverse. Assay used: immunoSEQ multiplex PCR; TCRdb lists only in-frame clones, some missing. The sample shows some 100,000 clones, over 60% of them seen only once. Note on this clone: No antigen is known for it.

It was healthy bone marrow donors who served as donors. The receptor was isolated from a female donor in good health and CMV-seronegative. This chain connects TRBV2 to TRBJ2-3, with 10 positions matching TRBD1. Sequencing was performed on PBMCs. The CDR3 nucleotides read TGTGCCAGCAGTGAGGACAGGGGGTGGGATACGCAGTATTTT. Translating it yields CASSEDRGWDTQYF. Full variable domain (remainder filled in from reference TRBV2 and TRBJ2-3): EPEVTQTPSHQVTQMGQEVILRCVPISNHLYFYWYRQILGQKVEFLVSFYNNEISEKSEIFDDQFSVERPDGSNFTLKIRSTKLEDSAMYFCASSEDRGWDTQYFGPGTRLTVL.